Listed below are T cell receptor beta chains from one sample, sequenced in a study of shared clonotypes between healthy human individuals. TCRdb's copy holds only in-frame clones and misses some; the assay was immunoSEQ multiplex PCR. The table lists some 900,000 clones, approximately 76% of them singletons, with approximately 1.5% in the top ten. Sample: memory CD4+ T cells sorted from blood. These TCRs come from a man between 18 and 29 years old in good health. Each CDR3 is given with its conserved first and last residue. The order of the fields is J gene, clone size, D gene, V gene, CDR3 protein, CDR3 DNA. A D gene is named only where the DNA matches it firmly. Not all rows give a size; the values are once, few, many and, for expanded clones, a class.

j_call: TRBJ1-1
clone_size: .
d_call: .
v_call: TRBV7-2
cdr3_aa: CASSPGTTGAFF
cdr3_nt: TGTGCCAGCAGCCCCGGGACAACCGGAGCTTTCTTT

j_call: TRBJ2-1
clone_size: .
d_call: TRBD1
v_call: TRBV28
cdr3_aa: CASSSRQGSSYNEQFF
cdr3_nt: TGTGCCAGCAGTTCCAGACAGGGGAGCTCCTACAATGAGCAGTTCTTC

j_call: TRBJ1-1
clone_size: .
d_call: .
v_call: TRBV7-2
cdr3_aa: CASSLAGAGNQAFF
cdr3_nt: TGTGCCAGCAGCTTAGCGGGCGCAGGGAATCAAGCTTTCTTT

j_call: TRBJ2-3
clone_size: .
d_call: TRBD2
v_call: TRBV11-2
cdr3_aa: CASSFGGLAGGSGTDTQYF
cdr3_nt: TGTGCCAGCAGCTTTGGGGGACTAGCGGGAGGTAGTGGCACAGATACGCAGTATTTT

j_call: TRBJ1-1
clone_size: .
d_call: .
v_call: TRBV10-2
cdr3_aa: CASSWGQQNTEAFF
cdr3_nt: TGCGCCTCCTCGTGGGGGCAACAGAACACTGAAGCTTTCTTT

j_call: TRBJ1-6
clone_size: .
d_call: .
v_call: TRBV7-2
cdr3_aa: CASSPLGATPLHF
cdr3_nt: TGTGCCAGCAGCCCGTTGGGCGCGACACCCCTCCACTTT

j_call: TRBJ2-7
clone_size: .
d_call: TRBD1
v_call: TRBV5-1
cdr3_aa: CASSGDSGTVYEQYF
cdr3_nt: TGCGCCAGCAGCGGAGATTCCGGGACAGTGTACGAGCAGTACTTC

j_call: TRBJ1-4
clone_size: .
d_call: TRBD1
v_call: TRBV19
cdr3_aa: CASSLQGGEKLFF
cdr3_nt: TGTGCCAGTAGTCTACAGGGGGGTGAAAAACTGTTTTTT

j_call: TRBJ2-1
clone_size: few
d_call: TRBD1
v_call: TRBV10-3
cdr3_aa: CAISGTGGNEQFF
cdr3_nt: TGTGCCATCAGCGGGACAGGGGGCAATGAGCAGTTCTTC

j_call: TRBJ2-6
clone_size: .
d_call: .
v_call: TRBV5-1
cdr3_aa: CASSVGKGAGANVLTF
cdr3_nt: TGCGCCAGCAGTGTAGGGAAAGGCGCTGGGGCCAACGTCCTGACTTTC